This T cell receptor (beta chain) was recovered during a study of cytomegalovirus exposure and HLA in healthy donors. Background on the study: A data release that came early held approximately 85 million unique TCRs from HLA-typed donors. Study-level points and caveats: CMV serostatus was the only recorded immune exposure for donors.

The V gene's germline CDR1 is SGHAT and CDR2 FQDESV (reference sequence). The CDR3 extends over 16 amino acids. V lost 5 bases and J lost 0, with 16 bases in between. This PCR relied on a set of 60 Vbeta primers and 13 Jbeta primers. This table comes from immunoSEQ multiplex PCR, and its TCRdb copy is limited to in-frame clones, with some not included. The sample holds 180,000 or so clones, 75% to 90% seen once. As for this clone: Its antigen remains unidentified.

The chain joins TRBV11-1 to TRBJ1-1; D not certain. Sequences were obtained from PBMCs. The receptor's source is a man between 18 and 35 years old in good health and CMV-seropositive. The CDR3 nucleotides read TGTGCCAGCAGCGATTTGCGCGTAATTTTGAACACTGAAGCTTTCTTT. Translated, it gives CASSDLRVILNTEAFF.